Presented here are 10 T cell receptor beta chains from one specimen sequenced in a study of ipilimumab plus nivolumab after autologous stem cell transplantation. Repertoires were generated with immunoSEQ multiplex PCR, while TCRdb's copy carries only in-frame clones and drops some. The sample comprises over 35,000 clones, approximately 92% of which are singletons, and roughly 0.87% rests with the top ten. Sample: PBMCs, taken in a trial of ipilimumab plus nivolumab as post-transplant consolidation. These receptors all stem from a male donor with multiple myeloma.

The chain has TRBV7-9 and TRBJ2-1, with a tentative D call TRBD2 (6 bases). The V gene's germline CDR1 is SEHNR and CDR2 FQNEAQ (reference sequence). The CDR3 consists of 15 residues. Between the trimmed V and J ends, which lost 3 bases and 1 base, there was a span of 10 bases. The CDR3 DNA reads TGTGCCAGCAGCTTTCCGGGAGCTTCCTACAATGAGCAGTTCTTC. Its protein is CASSFPGASYNEQFF.

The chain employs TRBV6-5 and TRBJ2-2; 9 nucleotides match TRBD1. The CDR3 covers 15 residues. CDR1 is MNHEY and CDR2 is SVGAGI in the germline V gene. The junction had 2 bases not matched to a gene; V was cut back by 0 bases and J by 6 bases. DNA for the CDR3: TGTGCCAGCAGTTACTCCTGGACAGGGGCCGGGGAGCTGTTTTTT. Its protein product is CASSYSWTGAGELFF.

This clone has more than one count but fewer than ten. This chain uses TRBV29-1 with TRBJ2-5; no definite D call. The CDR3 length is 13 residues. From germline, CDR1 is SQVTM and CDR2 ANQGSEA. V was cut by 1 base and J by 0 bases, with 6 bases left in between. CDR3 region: CSVEATNQETQYF. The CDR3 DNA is TGCAGCGTTGAAGCGACAAACCAAGAGACCCAGTACTTC. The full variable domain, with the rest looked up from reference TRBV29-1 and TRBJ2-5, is SAVISQKPSRDICQRGTSLTIQCQVDSQVTMMFWYRQQPGQSLTLIATANQGSEATYESGFVIDKFPISRPNLTFSTLTVSNMSPEDSSIYLCSVEATNQETQYFGPGTRLLVL.

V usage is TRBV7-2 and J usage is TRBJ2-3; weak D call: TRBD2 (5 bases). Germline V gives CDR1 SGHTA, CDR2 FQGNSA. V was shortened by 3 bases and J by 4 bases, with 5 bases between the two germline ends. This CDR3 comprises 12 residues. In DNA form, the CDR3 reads TGTGCCAGCAGCTTGGGAGCAGATACGCAGTATTTT. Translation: CASSLGADTQYF.

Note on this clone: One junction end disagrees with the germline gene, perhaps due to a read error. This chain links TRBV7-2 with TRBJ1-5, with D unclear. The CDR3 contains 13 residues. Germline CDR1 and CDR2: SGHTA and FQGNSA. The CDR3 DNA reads TGTGCCAGCAGCAAGGGTAGCTATCAGCCCCAGCATTTT. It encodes CASSKGSYQPQHF.

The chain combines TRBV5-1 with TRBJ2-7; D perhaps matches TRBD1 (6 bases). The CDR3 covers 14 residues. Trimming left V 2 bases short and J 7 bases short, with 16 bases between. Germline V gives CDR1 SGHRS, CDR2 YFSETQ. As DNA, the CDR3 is TGCGCCAGCAGCTTCGGGACACCCCCGGGGGAGCAGTACTTC. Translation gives CASSFGTPPGEQYF. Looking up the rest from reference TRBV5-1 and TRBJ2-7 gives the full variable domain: KAGVTQTPRYLIKTRGQQVTLSCSPISGHRSVSWYQQTPGQGLQFLFEYFSETQRNKGNFPGRFSGRQFSNSRSEMNVSTLELGDSALYLCASSFGTPPGEQYFGPGTRLTVT.

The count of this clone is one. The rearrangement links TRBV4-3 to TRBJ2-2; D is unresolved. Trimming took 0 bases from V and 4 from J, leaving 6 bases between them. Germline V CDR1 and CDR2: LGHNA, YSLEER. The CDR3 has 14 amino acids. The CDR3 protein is CASSQDVGTGELFF. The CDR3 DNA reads TGCGCCAGCAGCCAAGATGTGGGCACCGGGGAGCTGTTTTTT.

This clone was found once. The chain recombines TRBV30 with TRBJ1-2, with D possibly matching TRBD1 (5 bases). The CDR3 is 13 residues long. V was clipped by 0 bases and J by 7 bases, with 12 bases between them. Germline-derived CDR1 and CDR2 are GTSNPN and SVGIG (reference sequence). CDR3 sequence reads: CAWSVLQGSGYTF. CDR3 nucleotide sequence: TGTGCCTGGAGTGTACTGCAGGGTTCTGGCTACACCTTC.

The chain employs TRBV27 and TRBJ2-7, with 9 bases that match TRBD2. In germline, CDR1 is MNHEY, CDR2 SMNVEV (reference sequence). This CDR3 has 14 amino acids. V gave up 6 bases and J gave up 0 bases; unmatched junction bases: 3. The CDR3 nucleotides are TGTGCCAGCAGCAAAGCGGGGGGCTCCTACGAGCAGTACTTC. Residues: CASSKAGGSYEQYF.

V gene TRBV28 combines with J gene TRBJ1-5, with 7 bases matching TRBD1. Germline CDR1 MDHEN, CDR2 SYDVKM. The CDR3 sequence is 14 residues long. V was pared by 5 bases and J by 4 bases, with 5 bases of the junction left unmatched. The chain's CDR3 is CASSLQGRNQPQHF. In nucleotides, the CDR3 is TGTGCCAGCAGTCTACAGGGGAGGAATCAGCCCCAGCATTTT.